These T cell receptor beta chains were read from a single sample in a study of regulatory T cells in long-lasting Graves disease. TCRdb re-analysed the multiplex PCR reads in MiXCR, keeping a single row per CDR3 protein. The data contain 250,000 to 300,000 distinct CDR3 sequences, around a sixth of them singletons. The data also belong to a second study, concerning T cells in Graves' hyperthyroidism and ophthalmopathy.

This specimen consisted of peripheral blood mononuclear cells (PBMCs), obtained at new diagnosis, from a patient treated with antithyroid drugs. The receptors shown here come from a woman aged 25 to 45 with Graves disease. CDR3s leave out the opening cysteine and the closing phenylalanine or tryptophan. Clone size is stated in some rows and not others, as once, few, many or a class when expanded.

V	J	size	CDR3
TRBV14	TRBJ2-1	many	ASSHPRGPYNEQF
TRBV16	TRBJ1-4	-	ASSQSRRNRVDEKLF
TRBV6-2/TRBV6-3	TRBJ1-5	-	ASSYSKAGSQPQH
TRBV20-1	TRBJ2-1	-	SATRTVSYNEQF
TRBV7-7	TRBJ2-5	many	ASSQDRGETQY
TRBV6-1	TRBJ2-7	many	ASRLQGLAGAYEQY
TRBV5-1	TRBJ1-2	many	ASSLGGDLGYGYT
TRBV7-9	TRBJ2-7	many	ASSLPGDGYEQY
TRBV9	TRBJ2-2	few	ASSRDRGGTGELF
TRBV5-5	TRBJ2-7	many	ASSWGRVGDEQY
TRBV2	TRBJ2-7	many	ATRVLQGKYEQY
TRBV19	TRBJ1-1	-	ASAVSRTEAF
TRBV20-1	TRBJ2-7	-	SASGGSSYEQY
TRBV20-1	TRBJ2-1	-	SAELAGGRNEQF
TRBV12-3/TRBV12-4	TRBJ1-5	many	ASSNRDRVPGQPQH
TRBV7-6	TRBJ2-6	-	ASSPTGGRISSGANVLT
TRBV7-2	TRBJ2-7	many	AIDEGYEQY
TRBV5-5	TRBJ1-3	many	ASSLGSGNTIY
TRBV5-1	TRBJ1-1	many	ASSSPGEAEAF
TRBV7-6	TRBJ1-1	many	ATTQLGQRNTEAF
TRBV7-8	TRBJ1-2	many	ASSLALGGDDGYT
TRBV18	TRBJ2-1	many	ASSTLAGGLTNEQF
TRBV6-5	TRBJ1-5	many	ASSFHRTGGNQPQH
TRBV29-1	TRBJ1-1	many	SVVGQGGFDTEAF
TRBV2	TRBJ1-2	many	ASRERLTVDGYT
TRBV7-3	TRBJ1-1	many	ASSLQDGRQAF
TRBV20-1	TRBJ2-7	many	SASDRDRFHEQY
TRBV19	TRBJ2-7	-	ASSDLRRGGEQY
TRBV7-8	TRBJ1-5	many	ASSLLLGVGGGQPQH
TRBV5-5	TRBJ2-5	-	ASSKPGPKETQY
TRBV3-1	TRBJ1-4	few	ASTVTVTNEKLF